Here is one T cell receptor beta chain with its context. Its antigen is undetermined. Data came from immunoSEQ multiplex PCR; TCRdb stores just in-frame clones and leaves some out. The repertoire consists of more than 90,000 clones, with 90% occurring once and the leading ten covering roughly 1.4%. The germline V gene encodes CDR1 LGHDT and CDR2 YNNKEL (reference sequence). V was clipped by 3 bases and J by 6 bases, with 8 bases between them. The CDR3 runs to 13 residues. The sample comes from a study of T cell responses to AZD1222 COVID-19 vaccine. Turning to the study itself: Second-dose groups at about 4 or about 12 weeks were pooled. Whole-study findings and limits: Clonal diversity was possibly underestimated, and white British individuals and females predominated among donors. At 160-218 and 743-854, vaccine-associated CD4 TCRs were dominant, and they spanned spike. Repertoires in all cases were sampled only once the peak T cell response had passed.

The TCR originated in an adult in good health. V and J are TRBV3-1 (or the pseudogene TRBV3-2) and TRBJ2-2; D call uncertain. This sample comprised peripheral blood, obtained on day 0 of AZD1222 vaccination. The CDR3 region has the DNA TGTGCCAGCAGCCACGGTGGCCCCGGGGAGCTGTTTTTT. This encodes CASSHGGPGELFF.